This T cell receptor beta chain was found in a study of vaccination effects on CD4 cells after COVID-19. The CDR3 sequence is 21 residues long. CDR1 and CDR2 (germline): MGHRA, YSYEKL. The V gene end was trimmed by 1 base and the J gene end by 1 base; junction bases not matched to a gene: 17. Of note for this clone: Its target is unknown.

Assay: immunoSEQ multiplex PCR; the TCRdb copy retains only in-frame clones and omits some. The top ten clones hold roughly 9.7% of a sample with 40,000 to 50,000 clones, 65% to 80% of them seen once. The culture ran for roughly ten days before CD4+ T cells were isolated. Two doses of either BNT162b2 or mRNA-1273 were given to each participant. The study found no prior SARS-CoV-2 infection in the vaccine recipients, who tested negative for nucleocapsid antibodies. Sample: CD4+ T cells from PBMCs cultured without peptide, taken after COVID-19 vaccination. This sequence was found in a human donor who received a COVID-19 vaccine. V is TRBV4-1 and J is TRBJ2-1; 9 positions agree with TRBD2. This CDR3 is CASSQVVSLRRGGLSYNEQFF. The CDR3 region has the DNA TGCGCCAGCAGCCAAGTTGTGAGTTTGCGGCGGGGGGGTCTTTCCTACAATGAGCAGTTCTTC.